This TCR beta chain was retrieved from a study of beta chain features in type 1 diabetes. As for the study in general: Sorted cells numbering over 95,000,000 were examined across all samples. Study-wide points: Within the patient group, naive, central memory and Treg TCRB repertoires appeared more similar to each other than within healthy donors. Reduced insertions and increased deletions marked VDJ junctions in type 1 diabetes patients.

The CDR3 has 16 residues. V lost 3 bases, J lost 6 bases, and 10 bases stayed unmatched. CDR1 is SGHNT, CDR2 YYREEE, per germline (reference sequence). The entirety of the isolated RNA underwent reverse transcription, so expressed TCRB transcripts were sequenced. The method was immunoSEQ multiplex PCR; TCRdb's version includes in-frame clones alone and lacks a portion of them. The sample lists over 500,000 clones, around a sixth occurring once. A word on this clone: Its target is unknown.

Every single donor gave one heparinised blood draw, and these averaged approximately 120 mL. What was sequenced was naive CD4+ T cells from blood. The clonotype was recovered from a man aged 18 to 30 in good health. The V and J genes are TRBV5-4 and TRBJ2-1, with 9 positions matching TRBD1. CDR3 nucleotides: TGTGCCAGCAGCTCCCCAAGGGACAGGGTCCTCAATGAGCAGTTCTTC. It encodes CASSSPRDRVLNEQFF.